This passage covers 12 T cell receptor beta chains from one sample sequenced in a study of blood T cell repertoires in COVID-19. Only in-frame clones appear in the TCRdb table, and some are missing; sequencing was by immunoSEQ multiplex PCR. The table includes about 380,000 clones, 90% detected once. Sequences were obtained from peripheral blood. The source is a man aged 18 to 35 with active or convalescent COVID-19.

J is TRBJ1-5 and V is TRBV4-3, with D perhaps matching TRBD1 (5 bases). The CDR3 extends over 13 amino acids. The V end was cut by 3 bases, the J end by 4 bases, with 7 bases between. The germline V gene has CDR1 LGHNA and CDR2 YSLEER. The DNA of the CDR3 is TGCGCCAGCAGCCACGGGGGGAATCAGCCCCAGCATTTT. Translation: CASSHGGNQPQHF.

Note on this clone: The junction shows a germline mismatch at one end, possibly a read error. The rearrangement joins TRBV15 to TRBJ2-1; D might be TRBD2 (7 bases). The length of the CDR3 is 18 residues. CDR1 and CDR2 (germline): LNHNV, YYDKDF (reference sequence). For the CDR3, the DNA is TGCGCCACCAGCAGAGACCAAAGGGGGGGGAGAACCTACAATGAGCAGTTCTTC. Translating it yields CATSRDQRGGRTYNEQFF.

This sequence joins TRBV4-1 and TRBJ2-2; TRBD1 agrees at 7 bases. Germline assignment: CDR1 MGHRA and CDR2 YSYEKL. V shed 1 base and J 3 bases; nucleotides not matched to a gene: 8. This CDR3 contains 17 residues. In DNA, the CDR3 is TGCGCCAGCAGCCAAGTTCTGATACAGGGGCACACCGGGGAGCTGTTTTTT. Translating it yields CASSQVLIQGHTGELFF.

The rearrangement links TRBV7-9 to TRBJ1-2; D perhaps matches TRBD1 (5 bases). CDR3 length equals 14 residues. V was clipped by 4 bases and J by 4 bases, with 13 bases between them. Germline V gene lookup returns CDR1 SEHNR and CDR2 FQNEAQ (reference sequence). CDR3 region: CASSSDSHGYGYTF. The CDR3 DNA is TGTGCCAGCAGCTCTGACAGCCACGGCTATGGCTACACCTTC.

V gene TRBV19 combines with J gene TRBJ1-1; 9 bases match TRBD1. V lost 7 bases and J lost 3; bases outside the gene matches: 3. CDR1 is LNHDA and CDR2 is SQIVND in the germline V gene (reference sequence). The CDR3 has 13 residues. CDR3 bases: TGTGCCAGTATTACAGGGGGCTACACTGAAGCTTTCTTT. Protein product: CASITGGYTEAFF.

The rearrangement links TRBV30 to TRBJ1-4; D is possibly TRBD1 (5 bases). Trimming cost V 7 bases and J 2 bases, with 11 bases left between them. Germline values: CDR1 GTSNPN, CDR2 SVGIG (reference sequence). This CDR3 contains 13 residues. This CDR3 reads CASQGATNEKLFF. CDR3 nucleotides: TGTGCCTCCCAGGGTGCGACTAATGAAAAACTGTTTTTT.

This chain connects TRBV7-9 to TRBJ2-7, with TRBD1 as a possible D gene (6 bases). Per germline, CDR1 SEHNR and CDR2 FQNEAQ (reference sequence). Trimming removed 7 bases from V and 5 bases from J, with 15 bases in between. The CDR3 has 13 residues. The CDR3 protein is CASTYRDPNEQYF. The DNA for the CDR3 is TGTGCCAGCACCTACAGGGATCCCAACGAGCAGTACTTC.

The chain joins TRBV4-1 to TRBJ2-2, with TRBD1 identical over 7 bases. The J segment lost 3 bases and the V segment lost 3 bases, leaving 7 bases of the junction unmatched. Per the germline V gene, CDR1 is MGHRA and CDR2 is YSYEKL. This CDR3 region has 16 residues. CDR3 coding DNA: TGCGCCAGCAGCCACCGACAGGGAAAGTACACCGGGGAGCTGTTTTTT. Encoded protein: CASSHRQGKYTGELFF.

The chain has TRBV19 and TRBJ2-7, with 9 bases lining up with TRBD2. J gave up 4 bases and V 3 bases, and 7 bases lay outside the gene matches. The CDR3 covers 15 residues. Germline V lookup: CDR1 LNHDA, CDR2 SQIVND (reference sequence). CDR3 coding DNA: TGTGCCAGTAGTATGGGGACTAGCCTTCAATACGAGCAGTACTTC. Encoded protein: CASSMGTSLQYEQYF. The whole variable domain, remainder taken from reference TRBV19 and TRBJ2-7, is DGGITQSPKYLFRKEGQNVTLSCEQNLNHDAMYWYRQDPGQGLRLIYYSQIVNDFQKGDIAEGYSVSREKKESFPLTVTSAQKNPTAFYLCASSMGTSLQYEQYFGPGTRLTVT.

The chain couples TRBV2 to TRBJ1-1, with 11 bases aligning to TRBD1. The CDR3 runs 16 residues. Trimming removed 7 bases from V and 2 bases from J; junction bases left unmatched: 9. Germline CDR1 reads SNHLY; CDR2 reads FYNNEI. The CDR3 DNA reads TGTGCCAGCACCCTAATTAGGACAGGGGGCAACACTGAAGCTTTCTTT. This translates into CASTLIRTGGNTEAFF. The whole variable domain, filled in from reference TRBV2 and TRBJ1-1, reads EPEVTQTPSHQVTQMGQEVILRCVPISNHLYFYWYRQILGQKVEFLVSFYNNEISEKSEIFDDQFSVERPDGSNFTLKIRSTKLEDSAMYFCASTLIRTGGNTEAFFGQGTRLTVV.

This chain connects TRBV18 to TRBJ2-1; 7 positions match TRBD2. The CDR3 runs to 16 residues. V lost 6 bases and J lost 4; bases outside the gene matches: 12. Germline assignment: CDR1 KGHSH and CDR2 LQKENI. The CDR3 here is CASSISSGGGYNEQFF. In DNA form, the CDR3 reads TGTGCCAGCTCCATATCTTCGGGAGGAGGGTACAATGAGCAGTTCTTC.

The chain combines TRBV27 with TRBJ1-1; D is perhaps TRBD1 (5 bases). CDR3 length equals 14 residues. The germline V gene encodes CDR1 MNHEY and CDR2 SMNVEV (reference sequence). V was pared by 2 bases and J by 2 bases, with 9 bases between. In nucleotides, the CDR3 is TGTGCCAGCAGTTTAAGACAGATAAACACTGAAGCTTTCTTT. It specifies CASSLRQINTEAFF.